This T cell receptor (beta chain) was sequenced in a study of CD8 T cells in ankylosing spondylitis. Broader study findings: The authors found the disease-linked clones to be CD8+ and relatively rare in peripheral blood. Before this, some motif variants had been reported in reactive arthritis synovial fluid and blood. The study looked at matched synovial fluid samples from ankylosing spondylitis patients. Disease-linked clones were reported to be significantly enriched there.

This clonotype was detected a few times. As yet, its antigen is unknown. As the method for making TCR beta libraries, quantitative 5'-RACE with molecular barcodes was used. TCRdb reanalysed the 5' RACE reads using MiXCR and keeps one entry per CDR3 protein. The sample holds under 200,000 distinct CDR3 sequences, 9.5% to 10% seen once. The germline CDR1 and CDR2 sequences are LGHNA and YSLEER. This CDR3 spans 16 amino acids. The V end lost 0 bases, the J end lost 2 bases, and 11 bases lay between the germline ends. Sequencing was carried out using blood, either unsorted or a sorted T cell fraction (not recorded which). The chain recombines TRBV4-3 with TRBJ2-1; D is perhaps TRBD2 (5 bases). The source of this sequence is a female donor with ankylosing spondylitis or in good health (not recorded which). CDR3 sequence (DNA): TGCGCCAGCAGCCAAGATAGAGGGTTCGCCTACAATGAGCAGTTCTTC. Translating gives CASSQDRGFAYNEQFF.